The 18 T cell receptor beta chains reported below all come from one sample, sequenced in a study of beta chain features in type 1 diabetes. Expressed TCRB transcripts were sequenced, since all the RNA that had been isolated was reverse transcribed. Generated by immunoSEQ multiplex PCR, the TCRdb table keeps only in-frame clones and is missing some. The sample lists 300,000 to 350,000 clones; around a fifth were seen once. Sequencing input: naive CD4+ T cells from blood. The receptors here all came from a young woman in good health.

This clone was seen a few times. V usage is TRBV4-2 and J usage is TRBJ2-2; TRBD2 might be the D (6 bases). Germline V gene data show CDR1 as LGHNA and CDR2 as YNFKEQ. The CDR3 sequence is 17 residues long. Trimming shortened V by 1 base and J by 6 bases, and 18 bases separated the two germline ends. In nucleotides, the CDR3 is TGTGCCAGCAGCCAAGGAACCAAGGGCGGGACGTCCGGGGAGCTGTTTTTT. This encodes CASSQGTKGGTSGELFF.

The table lists this clone with a few counts. Other DNA sequences within the sample encode an identical CDR3. The chain joins TRBV11-2 to TRBJ2-2, with 12 bases matching TRBD2. The length of the CDR3 is 15 residues. With V trimmed by 5 bases and J by 4 bases, 2 bases remained unmatched. Germline V gene sequence: CDR1 SGHAT, CDR2 FQNNGV. The CDR3 protein is CASSPGLAGTGELFF. Here the CDR3 DNA reads TGTGCCAGCAGCCCGGGACTAGCGGGCACCGGGGAGCTGTTTTTT.

The J gene is TRBJ2-5, the V gene TRBV5-1; 10 bases match TRBD1. Trimming took 5 bases from V and 5 from J; bases not matched to a gene: 15. Per the germline V gene, CDR1 is SGHRS and CDR2 is YFSETQ. CDR3 size: 17 residues. Written as DNA, the CDR3 is TGCGCCAGCAGACCGGGACAGGGGACTTATTCTACGGAGACCCAGTACTTC. As protein: CASRPGQGTYSTETQYF. Based on the CDR3 plus reference TRBV5-1 and TRBJ2-5, the full variable domain is KAGVTQTPRYLIKTRGQQVTLSCSPISGHRSVSWYQQTPGQGLQFLFEYFSETQRNKGNFPGRFSGRQFSNSRSEMNVSTLELGDSALYLCASRPGQGTYSTETQYFGPGTRLLVL.

The chain couples TRBV29-1 to TRBJ2-7, with unresolved D. This CDR3 contains 13 residues. Per the germline V gene, CDR1 is SQVTM and CDR2 is ANQGSEA. The DNA of the CDR3 is TGCAGTGCCACATTGACTTCAACCTACGAGCAGTACTTC. It is translated as CSATLTSTYEQYF.

This clone was counted between two and nine times. The V gene is TRBV5-1, the J gene TRBJ2-7, with 10 bases aligning to TRBD1. With 0 bases clipped from V and 1 base from J, the junction kept 7 bases outside the gene matches. This CDR3 spans 17 amino acids. Looked up from germline, CDR1 is SGHRS and CDR2 is YFSETQ. CDR3 protein: CASSLGRTGGPSYEQYF. The DNA of the CDR3 is TGCGCCAGCAGCTTGGGCCGGACAGGGGGACCTTCCTACGAGCAGTACTTC. The whole variable domain, filled in from reference TRBV5-1 and TRBJ2-7, reads KAGVTQTPRYLIKTRGQQVTLSCSPISGHRSVSWYQQTPGQGLQFLFEYFSETQRNKGNFPGRFSGRQFSNSRSEMNVSTLELGDSALYLCASSLGRTGGPSYEQYFGPGTRLTVT.

This clone was counted a few times. The gene calls are TRBV20-1 and TRBJ1-2, with TRBD1 as a possible D gene (5 bases). The germline V gene has CDR1 DFQATT and CDR2 SNEGSKA (reference sequence). V lost 4 bases and J 8 bases, leaving 11 bases between the germline ends. The CDR3 runs 11 residues. The CDR3 loop reads CSAIGGGGYTF. The DNA for the CDR3 is TGCAGTGCTATAGGTGGGGGGGGCTACACCTTC.

The chain combines TRBV19 with TRBJ2-1, with 9 bases identical to TRBD2. Germline CDR1 is LNHDA and CDR2 is SQIVND (reference sequence). The CDR3 loop spans 16 amino acids. Germline trimming cut 3 bases from V and 7 bases from J; bases unmatched to any gene: 10. The CDR3 loop is CASSISQRGVRNEQFF. CDR3 bases: TGTGCCAGTAGTATCTCGCAGCGGGGGGTCCGGAATGAGCAGTTCTTC.

This clone was seen more than once but under ten times. V gene TRBV6-1 combines with J gene TRBJ2-7; the D is unclear. Germline CDR1 MNHNS, CDR2 SASEGT. The CDR3 totals 10 residues. V was trimmed by 7 bases and J by 2 bases, leaving 3 bases between them. The CDR3 spells CASNTYEQYF. The DNA for the CDR3 is TGTGCCAGCAATACCTACGAGCAGTACTTC.

This clone was seen more than once but under ten times. This chain uses TRBV4-2 with TRBJ2-5; 7 nucleotides align to TRBD2. Germline CDR1 and CDR2: LGHNA and YNFKEQ. Trimming took 4 bases from V and 5 from J; bases not matched to a gene: 4. This CDR3 comprises 13 residues. The CDR3 nucleotides read TGTGCCAGCAGCCCGACTAGCCTGGAGACCCAGTACTTC. Translating it yields CASSPTSLETQYF.

V gene TRBV7-2 combines with J gene TRBJ2-3; 9 bases map to TRBD2. CDR1 is SGHTA and CDR2 is FQGNSA in the germline V gene. CDR3 length equals 16 residues. Germline trimming cut 1 base from V and 3 bases from J; bases unmatched to any gene: 5. The chain's CDR3 is CASSLDRAGGTDTQYF. CDR3 sequence (DNA): TGTGCCAGCAGCTTAGATAGAGCGGGGGGAACAGATACGCAGTATTTT.

The rearrangement links TRBV30 to TRBJ2-3, with a weak D call TRBD2 (6 bases). Germline V gene data show CDR1 as GTSNPN and CDR2 as SVGIG (reference sequence). The V and J ends lost 5 bases and 0 bases respectively, with 12 bases between them. The CDR3 covers 14 residues. This chain's CDR3 is CAWAWRGSTDTQYF. CDR3 bases: TGTGCCTGGGCGTGGCGGGGAAGCACAGATACGCAGTATTTT.

The V call is TRBV5-1, the J call TRBJ2-4; the match to TRBD1 covers 12 bases. This CDR3 comprises 17 residues. CDR1 SGHRS and CDR2 YFSETQ come from the germline V gene. J lost 2 bases, V lost 2 bases, and 5 bases had no gene match. The CDR3 protein is CASSLSGTGGSKNIQYF. In DNA form, the CDR3 reads TGCGCCAGCAGCTTATCCGGGACAGGGGGCTCCAAAAACATTCAGTACTTC. The complete variable domain, with remaining parts taken from reference TRBV5-1 and TRBJ2-4, reads KAGVTQTPRYLIKTRGQQVTLSCSPISGHRSVSWYQQTPGQGLQFLFEYFSETQRNKGNFPGRFSGRQFSNSRSEMNVSTLELGDSALYLCASSLSGTGGSKNIQYFGAGTRLSVL.

This clone was picked up a small number of times. V and J are TRBV29-1 and TRBJ1-5, with TRBD1 matching over 8 bases. CDR1 is SQVTM, CDR2 ANQGSEA, per germline. The CDR3 sequence is 14 residues long. With 4 bases clipped from V and 8 bases from J, the junction kept 10 bases outside the gene matches. CDR3 DNA sequence: TGCAGCGTTGCCTTTGGACAGGGCACGGAGCCCCAGCATTTT. Protein: CSVAFGQGTEPQHF.

This clone appeared a few times. CDR3 amino acids: CAWSVGTSGSYNEQFF. CDR3 DNA: TGTGCCTGGAGTGTTGGGACTAGCGGGAGCTACAATGAGCAGTTCTTC. The V and J genes are TRBV30 and TRBJ2-1; 14 bases match TRBD2. V gave up 0 bases and J gave up 3 bases; unmatched junction bases: 1. This CDR3 region has 16 residues. Germline values: CDR1 GTSNPN, CDR2 SVGIG (reference sequence).

This clone was seen a few times. CDR3 coding DNA: TGTGCCAGCAGCCCCGGCGGGACTAGCGAGGCCCAGTACTTC. It translates to CASSPGGTSEAQYF. This rearrangement joins TRBV9 to TRBJ2-5, with 10 bases that match TRBD2. J lost 9 bases, V lost 4 bases, and 9 bases had no gene match. The CDR3 is 14 residues long. Germline V gene data show CDR1 as SGDLS and CDR2 as YYNGEE.

This clone came up a few times. The CDR3 here is CAWTGGRASGELFF. The CDR3 nucleotides read TGTGCCTGGACTGGCGGGAGGGCCTCCGGGGAGCTGTTTTTT. The chain has TRBV30 and TRBJ2-2; 9 positions match TRBD2. The CDR3 length is 14 residues. V shed 4 bases, J shed 6 bases, and the junction held 6 bases outside the gene matches. Germline V gene sequence: CDR1 GTSNPN, CDR2 SVGIG (reference sequence).

In its sample, this clone was seen a few times. The genes are TRBV5-1 and TRBJ2-2, with D maybe TRBD1 (5 bases). CDR1 is SGHRS and CDR2 is YFSETQ in the germline V gene. V was pared by 4 bases and J by 2 bases, with 9 bases between. This CDR3 region has 14 residues. CDR3 protein: CASSSQGNTGELFF. In DNA form, the CDR3 reads TGCGCCAGCAGCAGCCAGGGAAACACCGGGGAGCTGTTTTTT.

The chain has TRBV4-3 and TRBJ2-5; 10 bases map to TRBD1. The CDR3 loop spans 14 amino acids. V lost 5 bases and J lost 7; bases outside the gene matches: 7. Germline CDR1 reads LGHNA; CDR2 reads YSLEER. In DNA form, the CDR3 reads TGCGCCAGCAGCTCAGGACAGGGGGAGGTGACCCAGTACTTC. Translated, it gives CASSSGQGEVTQYF.